This record looks at one T cell receptor beta chain sequence and its context. Its antigen specificity is not known. Base qualities are missing; no much larger clone stands one base away. In Seattle, one collaborating source enrolled patients while the infection was active and tracked those patients longitudinally over the course of disease. Collaborating institutions collected whole blood in K2EDTA tubes following their own protocols. For TCRbeta analysis, collaborator samples were shipped as frozen whole blood, as isolated PBMCs, or as DNA extracted from either sample type. The germline V gene gives CDR1 as SGHTA and CDR2 as FQGNSA. Spanning cysteine to phenylalanine, the CDR3 consists of 14 amino acids. Only the CDR3 part of the read is kept: 42 bases, read in frame from the first base. V and J are truncated by 4 bases and 5 bases respectively, leaving an intervening sequence of 11 bases. The data stem from a study of blood T cell repertoires in COVID-19 (dated by TCRdb to 2019 to 2021). The study in broad terms: The collaborator samples originated in the United States, Italy and Spain and spanned the acute and convalescent phases of COVID-19. Where available, HLA class I and class II types were obtained from metadata supplied by the sample provider rather than from assay-based typing. The repertoires were made available in a free public database intended to serve as a resource for research on the immune response to SARS-CoV-2. Samples came from the ongoing ImmuneRACE study (first 160 participants) plus 1,254 subjects from 6 global collaborators. Deeply sampled blood TCRbeta repertoires from subjects exposed to, actively infected with, or recovered from COVID-19 were included in the dataset. The sample metadata nearly always contained a de-identified subject ID, COVID-19 status, age in years and sex. The material from the prospective study consisted of cDNA or gDNA derived from T cells, B-cell-depleted T cells, or PBMCs. The paper as a whole reports these results and caveats: Clinical and demographic metadata were provided uncurated, with the amount varying by source and participant.

TCRbeta CDR3 regions were amplified from genomic DNA by means of the immunoSEQ Assay, a bias-controlled multiplex PCR. As for the original processing: Within the assay, amplification of reference gene primers was used to estimate how many nucleated cells each sample contained. Sequence reads were collapsed and filtered to measure the absolute abundance of every unique TCRbeta CDR3 rearrangement. For each sample, productive Simpson clonality was calculated as the square root of Simpson's diversity index across productive rearrangements. TCRdb took over this immuneACCESS table, retaining in-frame rearrangements with V and J assigned. Such tables are incomplete; in checked studies, under half of the missing clones stem from an unresolved V gene, and the remainder is unexplained. V, J and clone size derive from that table, while D and trimming were established from the DNA sequence. The sample table records some 230,000 clones; roughly nine tenths of these occur just once. Of the sample, roughly a tenth falls within the top ten clones.

The sequencing sample was made of peripheral blood. The TCR sequence derives from a woman in her forties or fifties with COVID-19, enrolled during active disease. Rearrangement joined TRBV7-2 to TRBJ2-2; the D gene is perhaps TRBD1, from 6 matching bases. The sequenced DNA is TGTGCCAGCAGCTCATACACAGGGACCGGGGAGCTGTTTTTT. This sequence encodes CASSSYTGTGELFF.